This record looks at one T cell receptor (beta chain) sequence and its context. In the source study's methods: Estimates of nucleated cell counts were drawn from the amplification of reference gene primers. Libraries were prepared by immunoSEQ multiplex PCR; TCRdb keeps only in-frame clonotypes and omits some of them. The V and J calls and clone size were taken over from that table, and D and trimming were inferred from the DNA. The sample includes 61,000 or so clones, around 85% of them seen just once. This entry comes from a study of blood T cell repertoires in COVID-19. Study-level information: Specimens from acute and convalescent COVID-19 originated in the United States, Italy and Spain. From T cells, B-cell-depleted T cells, or PBMCs came the material, which was cDNA or gDNA.

V lost 2 bases and J 7 bases, leaving 18 bases between the germline ends. The CDR3 sequence is 15 residues long. Looked up from germline, CDR1 is SQVTM and CDR2 is ANQGSEA. The sequence derives from an older woman with acute or convalescent COVID-19. This chain links TRBV29-1 with TRBJ2-1, with D possibly matching TRBD1 (5 bases). Sequencing was performed on peripheral blood. CDR3 sequence: CSVELGWGSWNEQFF. The DNA for the CDR3 is TGCAGCGTTGAACTCGGGTGGGGCTCTTGGAATGAGCAGTTCTTC.